A single sample gave rise to the 22 T cell receptor beta chains below, sequenced in a study of blood T cell repertoires in COVID-19. The data were produced by immunoSEQ multiplex PCR, yet TCRdb's version contains in-frame clones alone and is incomplete. Among approximately 100,000 clones listed, roughly 80% were seen once. Sequenced input: peripheral blood. The receptors here all came from a human donor in a cohort sampled during active COVID-19.

The chain couples TRBV12-3 or TRBV12-4 to TRBJ1-2; D is uncertain. This CDR3 has 12 residues. V lost 5 bases and J 4 bases, leaving 8 bases between the germline ends. Written as DNA, the CDR3 is TGTGCCAGCAGTCTCGGGATCTATGGCTACACCTTC. Translating gives CASSLGIYGYTF.

This chain joins TRBV6-5 and TRBJ2-5; 8 nucleotides line up with TRBD1. CDR1 MNHEY and CDR2 SVGAGI come from the germline V gene. V shed 5 bases, J shed 2 bases, and the junction held 7 bases outside the gene matches. CDR3 length: 15 amino acids. For the CDR3, the DNA is TGTGCCAGCAGTATTGGGACAGGCCTTCAAGAGACCCAGTACTTC. This encodes CASSIGTGLQETQYF.

The gene calls are TRBV2 and TRBJ1-2; D is uncertain. Trimming took off 7 bases at V and 7 bases at J, with 13 bases between the two ends. Germline V gives CDR1 SNHLY, CDR2 FYNNEI. This CDR3 has 12 residues. The CDR3 DNA reads as TGTGCCAGCACCCAAGGGCGGGGTGGCTACACCTTC. Protein sequence: CASTQGRGGYTF.

In nucleotides, the CDR3 is TGTGCCAGCAGCTTAGGACAGGGGGAAATCAACTATGGCTACACCTTC. Amino acid sequence: CASSLGQGEINYGYTF. This chain connects TRBV5-6 to TRBJ1-2; TRBD1 agrees at 10 bases. Germline V gives CDR1 SGHDT, CDR2 YYEEEE. The CDR3 consists of 16 residues. J was trimmed by 2 bases and V by 2 bases; bases with no gene match: 6.

The gene calls are TRBV7-9 and TRBJ2-3; D is uncertain. The V gene lost 4 bases and the J gene lost 0 bases, with 11 bases spanning the gap. The germline V gene has CDR1 SEHNR and CDR2 FQNEAQ (reference sequence). CDR3 length: 15 residues. DNA of the CDR3: TGTGCCAGCAGCTACGACTCCGCTAGCACAGATACGCAGTATTTT. It is translated as CASSYDSASTDTQYF. Supplemented by reference TRBV7-9 and TRBJ2-3, the full variable domain reads DTGVSQNPRHKITKRGQNVTFRCDPISEHNRLYWYRQTLGQGPEFLTYFQNEAQLEKSRLLSDRFSAERPKGSFSTLEIQRTEQGDSAMYLCASSYDSASTDTQYFGPGTRLTVL.

The V call is TRBV19, the J call TRBJ2-2; D gene unclear. The CDR3 totals 12 residues. The V end lost 3 bases, the J end lost 7 bases, and 6 bases lay between the germline ends. Germline loops: CDR1 LNHDA, CDR2 SQIVND (reference sequence). CDR3 nucleotide sequence: TGTGCCAGTAGTATTGTCCTCGGGGAGCTGTTTTTT. Translated, it gives CASSIVLGELFF.

The chain combines TRBV7-8 with TRBJ2-7; a weak D match, TRBD2 (5 bases). The CDR3 sequence is 16 residues long. Germline loops: CDR1 SGHVS, CDR2 FQNEAQ. Trimming pared 2 bases from V and 2 bases from J, leaving 16 bases between. The CDR3 protein is CASSLFVRVSTYEQYF. The CDR3, as DNA: TGTGCCAGCAGCTTATTTGTGAGGGTATCGACCTACGAGCAGTACTTC.

The chain couples TRBV19 to TRBJ1-1; D is unclear. CDR1 and CDR2 (germline): LNHDA, SQIVND (reference sequence). The V end was cut by 1 base, the J end by 7 bases, with 10 bases between. The CDR3 has 13 residues. The CDR3 sequence: CASSIVPRDEAFF. Written as DNA, the CDR3 is TGTGCCAGTAGTATAGTGCCCCGGGATGAAGCTTTCTTT.

The V and J genes are TRBV24-1 and TRBJ2-5; 8 nucleotides line up with TRBD1. Per the germline V gene, CDR1 is KGHDR and CDR2 is SFDVKD. There are 15 residues in the CDR3. After removal of 2 bases from V and 5 bases from J, the junction contained 6 bases not matched to a gene. CDR3 sequence: CATSDSGQGGETQYF. DNA for the CDR3: TGTGCCACCAGTGATTCCGGACAGGGCGGGGAGACCCAGTACTTC.

The chain is built from TRBV19 and TRBJ1-3; TRBD1 agrees at 7 bases. V dropped 5 bases and J dropped 3; count of bases not matched to a gene: 13. From germline, CDR1 is LNHDA and CDR2 SQIVND (reference sequence). CDR3 size: 17 residues. CDR3 loop: CASSFIRTGSYGNTIYF. The CDR3, as DNA: TGTGCCAGTAGTTTTATTCGGACAGGATCGTATGGAAACACCATATATTTT.

The rearrangement uses TRBV5-6 and TRBJ1-2; possible D gene TRBD1, 5 bases. The CDR3 sequence is 13 residues long. Trimming left V 2 bases short and J 4 bases short, with 9 bases between. Germline V gene lookup returns CDR1 SGHDT and CDR2 YYEEEE. The CDR3 coding sequence is TGTGCCAGCAGCTTCCCAGGGCCCTATGGCTACACCTTC. It codes for CASSFPGPYGYTF.

The chain combines TRBV28 with TRBJ2-7; 7 bases match TRBD1. Germline CDR1 reads MDHEN; CDR2 reads SYDVKM. V lost 6 bases to trimming and J lost 2 bases; unmatched junction nucleotides: 7. The CDR3 extends over 14 amino acids. The CDR3 DNA follows: TGTGCCAGCAGGTCGTCTGGGACAGCCTACGAGCAGTACTTC. The encoded protein is CASRSSGTAYEQYF.

The genes are TRBV2 and TRBJ1-3; D might be TRBD1 (6 bases). From germline, CDR1 is SNHLY and CDR2 FYNNEI. V dropped 8 bases and J dropped 2 bases, with 10 bases sitting between them. CDR3 size: 13 residues. The CDR3 protein is CASEGGAGNTIYF. CDR3 coding DNA: TGTGCCAGCGAGGGGGGGGCTGGAAACACCATATATTTT.

The gene calls are TRBV11-2 and TRBJ1-1; D gene uncertain. The germline V and J ends were trimmed by 4 bases and 1 base, with 13 bases remaining between them. Germline V CDR1 and CDR2: SGHAT, FQNNGV. The CDR3 has 15 amino acids. This chain's CDR3 is CASSSGVLGNTEAFF. DNA for the CDR3: TGTGCCAGCAGCTCCGGAGTCCTGGGGAACACTGAAGCTTTCTTT. Full variable domain (remainder filled in from reference TRBV11-2 and TRBJ1-1): EAGVAQSPRYKIIEKRQSVAFWCNPISGHATLYWYQQILGQGPKLLIQFQNNGVVDDSQLPKDRFSAERLKGVDSTLKIQPAKLEDSAVYLCASSSGVLGNTEAFFGQGTRLTVV.

This clone has only one observation. The chain carries TRBV3-1 (or the pseudogene TRBV3-2) and TRBJ1-1; 9 bases are shared with TRBD1. CDR1 and CDR2 (germline): LGHDT, YNNKEL (reference sequence). The trim removed 6 bases at V and 4 bases at J, leaving 9 bases unmatched. The CDR3 length is 15 residues. CDR3 nucleotide sequence: TGTGCCAGCAGGGGACAGGGATCGTCCAGCACTGAAGCTTTCTTT. Protein product: CASRGQGSSSTEAFF.

The chain uses TRBV7-2 and TRBJ1-4, with 10 positions matching TRBD1. V was clipped by 0 bases and J by 10 bases; unmatched bases: 8. Germline V lookup: CDR1 SGHTA, CDR2 FQGNSA. This CDR3 is 16 amino acids long. This chain's CDR3 is CASSLAPGQGGGKLFF. The CDR3 nucleotides are TGTGCCAGCAGCTTAGCGCCTGGACAGGGGGGCGGAAAACTGTTTTTT. The full variable domain, rest sourced from reference TRBV7-2 and TRBJ1-4, is GAGVSQSPSNKVTEKGKDVELRCDPISGHTALYWYRQSLGQGLEFLIYFQGNSAPDKSGLPSDRFSAERTGGSVSTLTIQRTQQEDSAVYLCASSLAPGQGGGKLFFGSGTQLSVL.

This chain uses TRBV7-8 with TRBJ2-3; 7 bases align to TRBD2. Trimming cost V 4 bases and J 0 bases; bases outside gene matches: 10. This CDR3 region has 17 residues. CDR1 and CDR2 (germline): SGHVS, FQNEAQ. CDR3 nucleotides: TGTGCCAGCAGCTCCGCTACACGGGGGGTCAGCACAGATACGCAGTATTTT. Residues: CASSSATRGVSTDTQYF.

The rearrangement uses TRBV4-2 and TRBJ1-2, with 7 bases that match TRBD1. The germline gives CDR1 LGHNA, CDR2 YNFKEQ. The J segment lost 8 bases and the V segment lost 3 bases, leaving 12 bases of the junction unmatched. This CDR3 has 15 amino acids. The DNA of the CDR3 is TGTGCCAGCAGCCATCTAAGCCGGGACAGTCCCGGCTACACCTTC. It codes for CASSHLSRDSPGYTF.

The J gene is TRBJ2-5, the V gene TRBV7-9; D might be TRBD1 (6 bases). The CDR3 has 15 residues. Trimming removed 7 bases from V and 1 base from J, with 16 bases in between. Germline V gene lookup returns CDR1 SEHNR and CDR2 FQNEAQ (reference sequence). Written as DNA, the CDR3 is TGTGCCAGCACCTTCCAGGGGACCGCCCAAGAGACCCAGTACTTC. Translating it yields CASTFQGTAQETQYF.

The chain has TRBV5-1 and TRBJ2-1; 12 bases align to TRBD2. Germline loops: CDR1 SGHRS, CDR2 YFSETQ. CDR3 length: 16 amino acids. V shed 3 bases, J shed 7 bases, and the junction held 8 bases outside the gene matches. CDR3 region: CASSYRLAGALNEQFF. The DNA for the CDR3 is TGCGCCAGCAGCTACCGACTAGCGGGGGCCCTAAATGAGCAGTTCTTC.

The chain couples TRBV18 to TRBJ2-5; D not certain. CDR1 and CDR2 from the germline V gene are KGHSH and LQKENI. Trimming pared 4 bases from V and 0 bases from J, leaving 3 bases between. The CDR3 runs to 12 residues. The CDR3 region is CASSLNQETQYF. The CDR3, as DNA: TGTGCCAGCTCACTAAACCAAGAGACCCAGTACTTC.

For the CDR3, the DNA is TGTGCCAGCAGCGCCCCTGGCGTACAGGGGGCAACGATGGGGTATGGCTACACCTTC. It specifies CASSAPGVQGATMGYGYTF. This rearrangement joins TRBV9 to TRBJ1-2, with TRBD1 matching over 9 bases. J gave up 5 bases and V 3 bases, and 20 bases lay outside the gene matches. The CDR3 has 19 amino acids. Looked up from germline, CDR1 is SGDLS and CDR2 is YYNGEE.